These T cell receptor beta chains were read from a single sample in a study of spatial heterogeneity in lung cancer. Via MiXCR, TCRdb re-called the 5' RACE reads, giving one row per CDR3 protein. The sample carries thousands of distinct CDR3 sequences, more than 6% recorded once. The sequencing used normal lung tissue next to the tumor, collected at surgery. These receptors all stem from a female donor with early-stage non-small cell lung cancer. The CDR3 runs from the conserved cysteine through the conserved F or W. Where a row states a size, it is once, few, many or the class of an expanded clone; other rows omit it.

clone size,V gene,J gene,CDR3 protein
medium-sized,TRBV11-2,TRBJ1-1,CASSSQVTEAFF
large,TRBV27,TRBJ1-1,CASSLGDRVRTEAFF
.,TRBV14,TRBJ1-2,CASSQKPSQGPGNYTF
medium-sized,TRBV5-1,TRBJ2-1,CASSLFNEQFF
large,TRBV7-3,TRBJ2-1,CASSLLTTGFTYNEQFF
medium-sized,TRBV28,TRBJ2-5,CASSFINPHQETQYF
many,TRBV29-1,TRBJ1-1,CSVDRALKAFF
large,TRBV19,TRBJ1-5,CASGIEDRANQPQHF
.,TRBV5-1,TRBJ2-5,CASSQSQGGETQYF
few,TRBV3-1,TRBJ2-2,CASMKAGELFF
medium-sized,TRBV10-2,TRBJ2-1,CASSETAGLKNEQFF
medium-sized,TRBV11-3,TRBJ2-1,CASSLDTGDEQFF
medium-sized,TRBV5-1,TRBJ2-1,CASSLPGLAVNEQFF
medium-sized,TRBV7-9,TRBJ2-3,CASSPRLGLEGTYLRAHTQYF
medium-sized,TRBV19,TRBJ2-1,CASSKSLAPYNEQFF
medium-sized,TRBV7-2,TRBJ2-7,CASSLGLISSYEQYF
large,TRBV2,TRBJ2-5,CASSQDYKETQYF
medium-sized,TRBV2,TRBJ2-7,CASFRDHRVNEQYF
medium-sized,TRBV20-1,TRBJ1-1,CSARTGSTEAFF
medium-sized,TRBV5-4,TRBJ2-3,CASSLVGRGTDTQYF
medium-sized,TRBV5-1,TRBJ1-5,CASSLLGGSNQPQHF
medium-sized,TRBV7-9,TRBJ1-5,CASEGDGRHQHF
.,TRBV5-6,TRBJ2-5,CASSQTSGSGMEETQYF
medium-sized,TRBV6-5,TRBJ1-4,CASNTPGSRKLFF
medium-sized,TRBV7-2,TRBJ2-3,CASSLGGPVQGWSDTQYF
few,TRBV27,TRBJ1-5,CASRSTGAGNQPQHF
many,TRBV12-3/TRBV12-4,TRBJ2-5,CASSSDRLQETQYF
large,TRBV6-5,TRBJ2-1,CASKVQGEIRNEQFF
medium-sized,TRBV10-3,TRBJ2-5,CASSRQVEETQYF
large,TRBV20-1,TRBJ2-7,CSARDLASGRAYEQYF
medium-sized,TRBV6-5,TRBJ1-5,CASSLDEYSNQPQHF
.,TRBV10-2,TRBJ2-1,CASSAQTGGQHEQFF
medium-sized,TRBV28,TRBJ2-7,CASSLLRGQQYF
medium-sized,TRBV7-2,TRBJ2-1,CASTYSSGGPGYNEQFF
large,TRBV5-6,TRBJ1-1,CASSLRSEAFF
medium-sized,TRBV29-1,TRBJ1-2,CSVEGTGVGGYTF
few,TRBV7-9,TRBJ2-5,CASSIRTSQETQYF
medium-sized,TRBV28,TRBJ1-1,CASRSGQGETEAFF
few,TRBV10-3,TRBJ2-7,CAISEYGAAYEQYF
medium-sized,TRBV11-2,TRBJ2-1,CASSLGQENEQFF
.,TRBV14,TRBJ2-1,CASSQVGSLAGVPSRRNEQFF
medium-sized,TRBV6-1,TRBJ1-1,CASSDPTGYTEAFF
medium-sized,TRBV23-1,TRBJ2-4,CARATSGRRNIQYF
medium-sized,TRBV7-9,TRBJ2-3,CASSSRGSSTDTQYF
medium-sized,TRBV3-1,TRBJ1-1,CASSQLAEAFF
medium-sized,TRBV7-2,TRBJ2-1,CASSPVGRASEQFF
medium-sized,TRBV3-1,TRBJ2-7,CASSHSPGRERFYEQYF
medium-sized,TRBV7-2,TRBJ2-5,CASSPPPLETQYF